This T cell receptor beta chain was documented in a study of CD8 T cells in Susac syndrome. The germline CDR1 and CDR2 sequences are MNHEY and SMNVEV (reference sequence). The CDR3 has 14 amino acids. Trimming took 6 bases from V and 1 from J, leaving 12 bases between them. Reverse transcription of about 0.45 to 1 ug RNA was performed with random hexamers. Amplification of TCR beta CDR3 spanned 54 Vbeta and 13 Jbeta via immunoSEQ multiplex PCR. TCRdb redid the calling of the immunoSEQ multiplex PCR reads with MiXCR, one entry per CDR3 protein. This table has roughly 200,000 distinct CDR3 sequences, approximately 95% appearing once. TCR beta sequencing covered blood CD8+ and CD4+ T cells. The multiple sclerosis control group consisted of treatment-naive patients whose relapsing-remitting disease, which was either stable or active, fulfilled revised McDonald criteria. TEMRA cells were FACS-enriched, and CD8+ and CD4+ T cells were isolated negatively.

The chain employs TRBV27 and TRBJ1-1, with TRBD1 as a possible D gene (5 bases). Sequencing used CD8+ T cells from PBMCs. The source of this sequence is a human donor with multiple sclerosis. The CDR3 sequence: CASRAQTGNTEAFF. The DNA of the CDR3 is TGTGCCAGCAGGGCTCAAACAGGGAACACTGAAGCTTTCTTT.